Listed here is a single TCR beta chain. Between the trimmed V and J ends, which lost 10 bases and 0 bases, there was a span of 10 bases. Looked up from germline, CDR1 is SNHLY and CDR2 is FYNNEI. This CDR3 is built from 12 residues. Study processing details: Counts of nucleated cells, estimated from reference gene primer amplification, were obtained. Data came from immunoSEQ multiplex PCR; TCRdb stores just in-frame clones and leaves some out. Clone size and V and J calls were adopted from that table, with D and trimming inferred from the DNA. The sample lists 250,000 to 300,000 clones, roughly 90% seen once, with approximately 10% in the top ten. These data belong to a study of blood T cell repertoires in COVID-19. Study-level background: Some COVID-19 samples were acute and others convalescent; all came from the United States, Italy and Spain.

Material for sequencing was peripheral blood. The source is a woman aged 25 to 45 with COVID-19, enrolled during active disease. The V and J genes are TRBV2 and TRBJ2-7; D unclear. The CDR3 is CANLLSSYEQYF. The CDR3 bases are TGTGCCAACCTACTGAGCTCCTACGAGCAGTACTTC.